This TCR beta chain was recorded in a study of early T cells in non-severe SARS-CoV-2 infection. The CDR3 length is 13 residues. CDR1 is SGHNT, CDR2 YYREEE, per germline (reference sequence). V lost 5 bases and J lost 8, with 14 bases in between. Study results and limitations: The study's VDJdb matching favored anti-spike CD8 responses and missed private and CD4 specificities.

As part of library construction, unique molecular identifiers were attached to individual cDNA molecules. TCRdb ran MiXCR on the 5' RACE reads and lists one entry per CDR3 protein. Here the sample spans tens of thousands of distinct CDR3 sequences, 9.3% being singletons. In the case of this clonotype: What it binds is not known.

Material: whole blood. This TCR came from an adult who was a healthcare worker with PCR-confirmed SARS-CoV-2 infection or an uninfected control (not recorded which). The rearrangement uses TRBV5-4 and TRBJ1-3; D possibly corresponds to TRBD1 (5 bases). CDR3: CASRTIQGDTIYF. The CDR3 DNA reads as TGTGCCAGCAGAACGATCCAAGGGGACACCATATATTTT.